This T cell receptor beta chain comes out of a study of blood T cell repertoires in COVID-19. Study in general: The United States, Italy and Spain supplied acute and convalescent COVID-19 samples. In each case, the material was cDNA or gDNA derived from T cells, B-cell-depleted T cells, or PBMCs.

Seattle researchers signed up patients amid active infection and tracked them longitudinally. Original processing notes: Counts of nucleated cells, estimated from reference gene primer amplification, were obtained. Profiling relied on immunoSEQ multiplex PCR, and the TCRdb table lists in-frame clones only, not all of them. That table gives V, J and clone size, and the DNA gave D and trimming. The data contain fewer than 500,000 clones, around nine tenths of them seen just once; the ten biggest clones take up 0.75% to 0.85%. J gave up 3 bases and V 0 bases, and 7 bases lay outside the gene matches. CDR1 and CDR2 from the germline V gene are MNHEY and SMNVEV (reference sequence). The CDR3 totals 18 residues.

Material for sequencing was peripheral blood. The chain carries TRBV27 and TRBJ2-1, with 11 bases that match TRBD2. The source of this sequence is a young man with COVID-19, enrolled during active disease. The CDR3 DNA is TGTGCCAGCAGTTTATCGAAGGCGGGACTAGCGGTCTACAATGAGCAGTTCTTC. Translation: CASSLSKAGLAVYNEQFF.